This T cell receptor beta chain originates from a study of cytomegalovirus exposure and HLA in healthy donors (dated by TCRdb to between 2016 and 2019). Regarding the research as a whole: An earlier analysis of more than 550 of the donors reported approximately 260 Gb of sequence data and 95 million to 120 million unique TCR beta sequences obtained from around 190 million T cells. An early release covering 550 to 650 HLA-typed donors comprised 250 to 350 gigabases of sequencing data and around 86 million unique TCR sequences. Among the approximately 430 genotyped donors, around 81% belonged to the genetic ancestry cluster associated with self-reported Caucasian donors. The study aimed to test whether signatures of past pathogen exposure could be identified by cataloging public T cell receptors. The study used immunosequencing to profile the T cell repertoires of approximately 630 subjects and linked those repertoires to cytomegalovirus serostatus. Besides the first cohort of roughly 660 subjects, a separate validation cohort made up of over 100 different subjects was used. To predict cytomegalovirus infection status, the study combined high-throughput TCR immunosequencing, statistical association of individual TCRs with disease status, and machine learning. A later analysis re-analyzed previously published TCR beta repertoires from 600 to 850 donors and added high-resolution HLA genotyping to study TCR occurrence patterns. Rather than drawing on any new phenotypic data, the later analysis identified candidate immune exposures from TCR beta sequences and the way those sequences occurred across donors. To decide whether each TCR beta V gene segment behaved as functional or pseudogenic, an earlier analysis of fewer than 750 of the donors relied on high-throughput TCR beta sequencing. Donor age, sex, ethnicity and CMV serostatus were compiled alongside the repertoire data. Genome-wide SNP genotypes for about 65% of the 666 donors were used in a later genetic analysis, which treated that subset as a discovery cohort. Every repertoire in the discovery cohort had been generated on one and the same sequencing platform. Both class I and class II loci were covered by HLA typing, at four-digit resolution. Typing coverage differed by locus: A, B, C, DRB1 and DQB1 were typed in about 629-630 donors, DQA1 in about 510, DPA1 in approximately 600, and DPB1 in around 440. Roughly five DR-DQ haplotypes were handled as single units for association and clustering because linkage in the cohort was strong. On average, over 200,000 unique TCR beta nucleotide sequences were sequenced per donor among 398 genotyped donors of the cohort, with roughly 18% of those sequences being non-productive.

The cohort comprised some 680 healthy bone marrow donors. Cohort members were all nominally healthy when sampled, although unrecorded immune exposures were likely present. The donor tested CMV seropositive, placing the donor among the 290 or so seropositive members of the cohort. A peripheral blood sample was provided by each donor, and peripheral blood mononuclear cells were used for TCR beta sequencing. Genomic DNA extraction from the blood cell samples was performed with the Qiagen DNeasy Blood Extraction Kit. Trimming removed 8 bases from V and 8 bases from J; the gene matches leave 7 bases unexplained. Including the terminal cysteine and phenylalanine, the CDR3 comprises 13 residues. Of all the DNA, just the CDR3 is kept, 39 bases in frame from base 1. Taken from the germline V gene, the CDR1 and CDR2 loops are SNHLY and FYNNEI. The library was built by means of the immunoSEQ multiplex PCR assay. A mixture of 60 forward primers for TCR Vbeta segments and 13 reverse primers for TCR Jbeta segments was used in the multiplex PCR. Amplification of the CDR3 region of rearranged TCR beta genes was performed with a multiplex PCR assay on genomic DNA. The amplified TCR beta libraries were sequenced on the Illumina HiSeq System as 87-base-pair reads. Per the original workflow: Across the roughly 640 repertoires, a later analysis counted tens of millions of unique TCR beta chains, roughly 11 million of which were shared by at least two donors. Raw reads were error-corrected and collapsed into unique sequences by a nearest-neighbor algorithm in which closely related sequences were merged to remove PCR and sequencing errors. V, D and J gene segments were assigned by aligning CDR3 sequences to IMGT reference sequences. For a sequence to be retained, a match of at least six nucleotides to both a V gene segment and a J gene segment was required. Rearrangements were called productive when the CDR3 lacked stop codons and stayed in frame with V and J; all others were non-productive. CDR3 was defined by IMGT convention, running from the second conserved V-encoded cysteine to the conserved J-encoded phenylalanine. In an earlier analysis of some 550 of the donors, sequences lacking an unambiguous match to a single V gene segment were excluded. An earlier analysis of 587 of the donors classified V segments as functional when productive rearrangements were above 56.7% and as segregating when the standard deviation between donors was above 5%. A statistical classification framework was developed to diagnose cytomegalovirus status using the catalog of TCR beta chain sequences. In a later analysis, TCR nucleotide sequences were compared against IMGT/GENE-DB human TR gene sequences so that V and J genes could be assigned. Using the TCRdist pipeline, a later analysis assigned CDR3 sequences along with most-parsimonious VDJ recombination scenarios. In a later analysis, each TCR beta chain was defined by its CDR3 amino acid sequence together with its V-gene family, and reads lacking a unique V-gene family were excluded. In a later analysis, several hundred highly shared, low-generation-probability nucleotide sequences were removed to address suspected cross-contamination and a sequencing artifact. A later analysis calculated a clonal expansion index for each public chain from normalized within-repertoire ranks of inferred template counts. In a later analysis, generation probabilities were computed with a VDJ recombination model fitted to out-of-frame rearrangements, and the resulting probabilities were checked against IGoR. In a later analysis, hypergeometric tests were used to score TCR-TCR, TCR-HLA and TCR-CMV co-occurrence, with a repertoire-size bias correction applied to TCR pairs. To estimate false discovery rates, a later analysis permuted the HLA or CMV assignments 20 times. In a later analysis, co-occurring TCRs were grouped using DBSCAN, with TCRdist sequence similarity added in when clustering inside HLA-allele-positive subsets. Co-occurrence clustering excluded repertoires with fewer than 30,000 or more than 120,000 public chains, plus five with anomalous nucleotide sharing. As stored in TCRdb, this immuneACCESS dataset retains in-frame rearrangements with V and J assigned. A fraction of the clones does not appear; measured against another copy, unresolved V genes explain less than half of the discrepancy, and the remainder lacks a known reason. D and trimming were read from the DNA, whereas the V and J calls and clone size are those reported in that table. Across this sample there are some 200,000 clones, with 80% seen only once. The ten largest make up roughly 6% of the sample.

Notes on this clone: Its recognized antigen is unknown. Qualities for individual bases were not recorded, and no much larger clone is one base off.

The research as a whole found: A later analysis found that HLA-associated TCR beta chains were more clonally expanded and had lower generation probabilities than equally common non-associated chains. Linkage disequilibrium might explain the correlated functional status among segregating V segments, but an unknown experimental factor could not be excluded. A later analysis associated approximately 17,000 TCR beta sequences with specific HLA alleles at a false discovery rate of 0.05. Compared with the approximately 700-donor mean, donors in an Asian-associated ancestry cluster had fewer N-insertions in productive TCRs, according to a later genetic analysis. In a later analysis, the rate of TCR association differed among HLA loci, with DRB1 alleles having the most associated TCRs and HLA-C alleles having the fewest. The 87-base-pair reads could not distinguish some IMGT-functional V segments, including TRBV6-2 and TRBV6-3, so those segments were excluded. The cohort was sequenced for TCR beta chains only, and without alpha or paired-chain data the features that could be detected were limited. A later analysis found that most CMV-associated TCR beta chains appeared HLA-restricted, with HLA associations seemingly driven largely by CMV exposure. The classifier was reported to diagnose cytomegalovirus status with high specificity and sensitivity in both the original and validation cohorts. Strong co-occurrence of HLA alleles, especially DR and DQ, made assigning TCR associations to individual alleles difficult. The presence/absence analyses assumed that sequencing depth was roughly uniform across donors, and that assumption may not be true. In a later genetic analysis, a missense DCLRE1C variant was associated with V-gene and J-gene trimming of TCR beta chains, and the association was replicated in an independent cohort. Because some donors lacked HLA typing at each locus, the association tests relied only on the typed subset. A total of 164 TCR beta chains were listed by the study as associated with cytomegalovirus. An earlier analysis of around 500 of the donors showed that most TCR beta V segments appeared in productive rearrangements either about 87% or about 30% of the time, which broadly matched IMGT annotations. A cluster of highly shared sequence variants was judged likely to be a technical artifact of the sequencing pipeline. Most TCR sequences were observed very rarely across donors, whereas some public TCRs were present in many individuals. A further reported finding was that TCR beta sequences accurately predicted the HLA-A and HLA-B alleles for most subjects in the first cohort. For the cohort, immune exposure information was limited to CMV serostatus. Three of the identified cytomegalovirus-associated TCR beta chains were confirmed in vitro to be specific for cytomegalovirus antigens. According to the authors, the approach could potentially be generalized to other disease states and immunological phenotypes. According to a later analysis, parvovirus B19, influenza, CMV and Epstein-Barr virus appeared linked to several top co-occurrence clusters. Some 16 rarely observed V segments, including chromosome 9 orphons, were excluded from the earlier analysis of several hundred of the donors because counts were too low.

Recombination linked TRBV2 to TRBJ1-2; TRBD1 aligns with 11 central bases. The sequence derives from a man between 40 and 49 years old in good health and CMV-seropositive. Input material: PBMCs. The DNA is TGTGCCAGCGATGGACAGGGGGCCGGAGGCTACACCTTC. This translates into CASDGQGAGGYTF. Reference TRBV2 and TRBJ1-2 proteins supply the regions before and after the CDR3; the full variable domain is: EPEVTQTPSHQVTQMGQEVILRCVPISNHLYFYWYRQILGQKVEFLVSFYNNEISEKSEIFDDQFSVERPDGSNFTLKIRSTKLEDSAMYFCASDGQGAGGYTFGSGTRLTVV.